This T cell receptor (beta chain) was found in a study of blood T cell repertoires in COVID-19. Study background: The analysed material was cDNA or gDNA that came from T cells, B-cell-depleted T cells, or PBMCs.

Data came from immunoSEQ multiplex PCR; TCRdb stores just in-frame clones and leaves some out. This table has approximately 140,000 clones, roughly 84% appearing once. V was pared by 5 bases and J by 4 bases, with 16 bases between. The CDR3 spans 15 residues. Germline assignment: CDR1 SGHTA and CDR2 FQGNSA. J is TRBJ2-3 and V is TRBV7-2, with D maybe TRBD2 (6 bases). The TCR was taken from a man between 65 and 85 years old with acute or convalescent COVID-19. Sequencing was done on a sample of peripheral blood. In DNA, the CDR3 is TGTGCCAGCAGCCCGTTAATGGGGGGAGCAGATACGCAGTATTTT. Its translation: CASSPLMGGADTQYF.